Listed here are 25 T cell receptor beta chains from one sample, sequenced in a study of naive and memory T cell subsets. Both TRBC1 and TRBC2 were covered by a beta constant-region primer of two equimolar oligonucleotides. TCRdb used MiXCR to reprocess the UMI-ligation and nested PCR reads, holding one entry per CDR3 protein. The sample carries under 100,000 distinct CDR3 sequences, roughly 7% recorded once. Sequencing was performed on central memory CD4+ T cells from blood. These receptors were collected from a human donor in good health.

The chain employs TRBV7-2 and TRBJ2-5, with D hard to call. Trimming left V 1 base short and J 9 bases short, with 9 bases between. Germline lookup yields CDR1 SGHTA and CDR2 FQGNSA. This CDR3 has 12 amino acids. The CDR3 sequence is CASSLDARAQYF. CDR3 coding DNA: TGTGCCAGCAGCTTAGATGCACGGGCCCAGTACTTC.

The gene calls are TRBV5-5 and TRBJ2-5; D is unresolved. From germline, CDR1 is SGHKS and CDR2 YYEKEE (reference sequence). The length of the CDR3 is 14 residues. V lost 4 bases to trimming and J lost 0 bases, with 10 bases between them. The CDR3 nucleotides read TGTGCCAGCAGCCGGCGAGACTACCAAGAGACCCAGTACTTC. Its protein is CASSRRDYQETQYF.

The rearrangement joins TRBV12-3 or TRBV12-4 to TRBJ2-1, with 7 bases matching TRBD1. J lost 10 bases, V lost 7 bases, and 16 bases had no gene match. The CDR3 spans 15 residues. Here the CDR3 DNA reads TGTGCCAGCATTGGTGGGGGACAGTACCTGGGGGAGCAGTTCTTC. Translated, it gives CASIGGGQYLGEQFF.

This clonotype was detected only a few times. The rearrangement joins TRBV29-1 to TRBJ2-2; D remains unclear. V was pared by 5 bases and J by 1 base, with 5 bases between. The CDR3 spans 12 residues. Germline values: CDR1 SQVTM, CDR2 ANQGSEA. The CDR3 protein is CSVPGNTGELFF. In DNA, the CDR3 is TGCAGCGTTCCAGGGAACACCGGGGAGCTGTTTTTT.

The chain couples TRBV27 to TRBJ2-7; possibly TRBD1 or TRBD2 for D (5 bases each). The CDR3 consists of 16 residues. Germline lookup yields CDR1 MNHEY and CDR2 SMNVEV (reference sequence). Trimming stripped 2 bases from V and 3 bases from J, with 17 bases between. The CDR3 is CASSLSIGGAIYEQYF. DNA of the CDR3: TGTGCCAGCAGTTTAAGCATTGGGGGAGCGATCTACGAGCAGTACTTC.

This clonotype appeared many times. The rearrangement links TRBV23-1 to TRBJ1-4, with a tentative D call TRBD1 (6 bases). TRBV23-1 is classed as an ORF, of uncertain function. Between the trimmed V and J ends, which lost 3 bases and 4 bases, there was a span of 12 bases. The length of the CDR3 is 15 residues. As DNA, the CDR3 is TGCGCCAGCAGTCAGTGCCAGGGGTGTAATGAAAAACTGTTTTTT. As protein: CASSQCQGCNEKLFF.

This clonotype was counted many times. This chain uses TRBV6-2 or TRBV6-3 with TRBJ1-5, with 7 bases lining up with TRBD1. The V gene's germline CDR1 is MNHEY and CDR2 SVGEGT. The CDR3 totals 15 residues. V was clipped by 2 bases and J by 4 bases; unmatched bases: 5. The CDR3 DNA sequence: TGTGCCAGCAGTTACCGGCAGGGGGGGAATCAGCCCCAGCATTTT. This codes for CASSYRQGGNQPQHF.

J is TRBJ2-2 and V is TRBV30, with a possible D match to TRBD2 (5 bases). The V end was cut by 3 bases, the J end by 4 bases, with 18 bases between. There are 16 residues in the CDR3. The germline gives CDR1 GTSNPN, CDR2 SVGIG (reference sequence). The CDR3 DNA sequence: TGTGCCTGGAGCCGTGGAGGTGGAGGAAGCACCGGGGAGCTGTTTTTT. Encoded protein: CAWSRGGGGSTGELFF.

This clonotype was seen repeatedly, ten times or more. The chain joins TRBV20-1 to TRBJ1-5, with 7 bases matching TRBD1. This CDR3 has 15 residues. V dropped 1 base and J dropped 2; count of bases not matched to a gene: 5. CDR1 DFQATT and CDR2 SNEGSKA come from the germline V gene (reference sequence). The CDR3: CSARANTGGNQPQHF. The CDR3, as DNA: TGCAGTGCTAGAGCGAATACAGGGGGCAATCAGCCCCAGCATTTT.

The sample holds many counts of this clonotype. The gene calls are TRBV7-3 and TRBJ1-2, with TRBD1 as a possible D gene (5 bases). Germline V gene data show CDR1 as SGHTA and CDR2 as FQGTGA. Trimming removed 2 bases from V and 8 bases from J, with 12 bases in between. The CDR3 covers 13 residues. In DNA form, the CDR3 reads TGTGCCAGCAGCTTACGGAGCAGGGAAGGCTACACCTTC. Its translation: CASSLRSREGYTF.

This clonotype was observed at least ten times. V is TRBV4-3 and J is TRBJ2-2; the match to TRBD2 covers 8 bases. V shed 1 base, J shed 9 bases, and the junction held 4 bases outside the gene matches. CDR1 is LGHNA, CDR2 YSLEER, per germline. The CDR3 length is 14 residues. The CDR3 DNA sequence: TGCGCCAGCAGCCAAGTGGTTAGCGGGAGGGAGCTGTTTTTT. As protein: CASSQVVSGRELFF.

This clonotype has just a few counts. The rearrangement links TRBV7-2 to TRBJ2-5, with D perhaps TRBD1 or TRBD2 (5 bases each). V was pared by 5 bases and J by 5 bases, with 12 bases between. The germline gives CDR1 SGHTA, CDR2 FQGNSA. This CDR3 region has 13 residues. The DNA for the CDR3 is TGTGCCAGCAGCGGGGACCTAGTCGAGACCCAGTACTTC. This codes for CASSGDLVETQYF.

This clonotype has a handful of counts. The chain links TRBV27 to TRBJ2-6; TRBD2 matches at 8 bases. V shed 7 bases and J 0 bases; nucleotides not matched to a gene: 8. Germline V gene data show CDR1 as MNHEY and CDR2 as SMNVEV (reference sequence). The CDR3 runs to 17 residues. The CDR3 DNA is TGTGCCAGCACCAGGACTAGCAGGGACTCTGGGGCCAACGTCCTGACTTTC. Translation: CASTRTSRDSGANVLTF.

This clonotype was counted only a few times. This chain links TRBV25-1 with TRBJ2-1; D is unresolved. The CDR3 length is 15 residues. V lost 5 bases, J lost 2 bases, and 13 bases lay in between. Germline CDR1 MGHDK, CDR2 SYGVNS. CDR3 loop: CASSRQTSAYNEQFF. The CDR3 DNA reads as TGTGCCAGCAGTCGGCAGACGTCTGCCTACAATGAGCAGTTCTTC.

The rearrangement uses TRBV7-9 and TRBJ1-1; the match to TRBD1 covers 8 bases. CDR1 and CDR2 (germline): SEHNR, FQNEAQ (reference sequence). V trimming: 1 base; J trimming: 6 bases; junction bases outside the gene matches: 4. The CDR3 length is 14 residues. The CDR3 here is CASSLGQGIAEAFF. In nucleotides, the CDR3 is TGTGCCAGCAGCTTAGGACAGGGGATCGCTGAAGCTTTCTTT.

This chain uses TRBV12-3 or TRBV12-4 with TRBJ2-7, with a possible D match to TRBD1 (6 bases). The CDR3 runs to 15 residues. Trimming removed 7 bases from V and 5 bases from J, with 21 bases in between. CDR3 in amino acids: CASKTRGAQGDEQYF. CDR3 nucleotides: TGTGCCAGCAAAACCAGGGGTGCCCAGGGCGACGAGCAGTACTTC.

This clonotype showed up many times. The chain recombines TRBV20-1 with TRBJ1-1, with a tentative D call TRBD1 (5 bases). The germline V gene has CDR1 DFQATT and CDR2 SNEGSKA (reference sequence). Trimming cost V 2 bases and J 1 base, with 14 bases left between them. This CDR3 comprises 15 residues. The CDR3 nucleotides are TGCAGTGCTAGAAGGGCAGGGAGAAAGAACACTGAAGCTTTCTTT. It is translated as CSARRAGRKNTEAFF.

The gene calls are TRBV7-6 and TRBJ1-1; D unclear. With 5 bases removed from V and 1 base from J, the gap between germline ends came to 8 bases. Germline V gene data show CDR1 as SGHVS and CDR2 as FNYEAQ. CDR3 length: 13 amino acids. The CDR3: CASSTQENTEAFF. The CDR3, as DNA: TGTGCCAGCAGCACCCAGGAGAACACTGAAGCTTTCTTT.

This clonotype was detected many times. This sequence joins TRBV13 and TRBJ2-1, with 9 bases that match TRBD2. CDR1 PRHDT and CDR2 FYEKMQ come from the germline V gene (reference sequence). The junction had 11 bases not matched to a gene; V was cut back by 7 bases and J by 7 bases. This CDR3 spans 15 amino acids. CDR3 in amino acids: CASTLSGRNGNEQFF. For the CDR3, the DNA is TGTGCCAGCACCCTTAGCGGGAGAAATGGAAATGAGCAGTTCTTC.

This clonotype was recorded many times. CDR3 in amino acids: CASSPSDRNNSPLHF. In nucleotides, the CDR3 is TGTGCCAGCAGTCCGTCCGACAGAAATAATTCACCCCTCCACTTT. The chain has TRBV28 and TRBJ1-6; tentative D call: TRBD1 (5 bases). The CDR3 spans 15 residues. Trimming removed 5 bases at V and 5 bases at J, with 13 bases between. From germline, CDR1 is MDHEN and CDR2 SYDVKM.

This clonotype was picked up a small number of times. J is TRBJ1-5 and V is TRBV6-2 or TRBV6-3; a weak D match, TRBD1 (5 bases). V was clipped by 0 bases and J by 3 bases, with 12 bases between them. CDR1 is MNHEY, CDR2 SVGEGT, per germline. This CDR3 has 16 residues. The CDR3 is CASSYSGRDYNQPQHF. For the CDR3, the DNA is TGTGCCAGCAGTTACTCGGGCAGGGACTACAATCAGCCCCAGCATTTT.

This clonotype was detected ten times or more. This chain joins TRBV20-1 and TRBJ1-6; D gene ambiguous. This CDR3 region has 13 residues. V lost 1 base and J 9 bases, leaving 10 bases between the germline ends. Germline V CDR1 and CDR2: DFQATT, SNEGSKA (reference sequence). CDR3 nucleotides: TGCAGTGCTAGAGGAAAAGGGAGTTCACCCCTCCACTTT. Encoded protein: CSARGKGSSPLHF.

About this clonotype: At one of its ends the junction is not consistent with the germline gene, which may arise from a read error. V usage is TRBV7-8 and J usage is TRBJ2-2; D possibly corresponds to TRBD1 (6 bases). Germline loops: CDR1 SGHVS, CDR2 FQNEAQ. This CDR3 is 15 amino acids long. The CDR3 region has the DNA TGTGCCAGCAGATTAGCCAGGGGAACTACCGGGGAGCTGTTTTTT. Translation: CASRLARGTTGELFF. The complete variable domain, with remaining parts taken from reference TRBV7-8 and TRBJ2-2, reads GAGVSQSPRYKVAKRGQDVALRCDPISGHVSLFWYQQALGQGPEFLTYFQNEAQLDKSGLPSDRFFAERPEGSVSTLKIQRTQQEDSAVYLCASRLARGTTGELFFGEGSRLTVL.

Points on this clonotype: This may stem from a read error, because a much larger clone lies one nucleotide away. The chain links TRBV5-1 to TRBJ2-7; D might be TRBD2 (6 bases). Germline V CDR1 and CDR2: SGHRS, YFSETQ. Trimming left V 0 bases short and J 6 bases short, with 16 bases between. The CDR3 totals 15 residues. The CDR3 sequence: CASSLGAGSPSEQYF. The DNA of the CDR3 is TGCGCCAGCAGCTTGGGTGCGGGATCGCCTTCCGAGCAGTACTTC.

The chain couples TRBV12-3 or TRBV12-4 to TRBJ2-1, with 7 bases aligning to TRBD2. Losses at the gene ends were 5 bases for V and 8 bases for J; bases not matched to a gene: 9. This CDR3 contains 14 residues. CDR3 nucleotides: TGTGCCAGCAGTAGGACCGCGGGGGACGATGAGCAGTTCTTC. Translated: CASSRTAGDDEQFF.